The 22 T cell receptor beta chains presented below share a single source sample, sequenced in a study of shared clonotypes between healthy human individuals. The data were produced by immunoSEQ multiplex PCR, yet TCRdb's version contains in-frame clones alone and is incomplete. The sample contains over a million clones, roughly 96% of which appear only once. What was sequenced was naive CD4+ T cells sorted from blood. As for subset: CD45RA+ positively selected. These receptors came from a man under 40 in good health.

The rearrangement uses TRBV7-9 and TRBJ2-7, with a tentative D call TRBD1 (6 bases). Trimming took 5 bases from V and 4 from J, leaving 30 bases between them. This CDR3 is built from 19 residues. CDR1 is SEHNR, CDR2 FQNEAQ, per germline (reference sequence). CDR3 sequence: CASSPRGGIKGPRPYEQYF. CDR3 DNA sequence: TGTGCCAGCAGCCCCCGAGGGGGAATCAAGGGACCCAGGCCTTACGAGCAGTACTTC.

V gene TRBV4-1 combines with J gene TRBJ1-2; 7 bases agree with TRBD1. Trimming at V came to 4 bases and at J to 5 bases, leaving 10 bases not matched to a gene. The CDR3 is 15 residues long. Germline V gene sequence: CDR1 MGHRA, CDR2 YSYEKL. The CDR3: CASSPPTGRIYGYTF. CDR3 coding DNA: TGCGCCAGCAGCCCACCGACAGGGCGAATATATGGCTACACCTTC.

The genes are TRBV18 and TRBJ1-2; tentatively, D is TRBD1 (6 bases). V gave up 5 bases and J gave up 8 bases, with 18 bases separating them. This CDR3 region has 14 residues. Germline V gives CDR1 KGHSH, CDR2 LQKENI. CDR3 nucleotides: TGTGCCAGCTCATCGACACAGGGAGTTGTCGGCTACACCTTC. This sequence encodes CASSSTQGVVGYTF.

DNA of the CDR3: TGTGCCAGCAGTTATTTCCCCGGGACAGGTAGCTTTGGGGCCAACGTCCTGACTTTC. Translation gives CASSYFPGTGSFGANVLTF. This chain uses TRBV28 with TRBJ2-6; 8 bases match TRBD1. The V segment lost 4 bases and the J segment 3 bases; nucleotides outside the gene matches: 14. This CDR3 has 19 amino acids. Germline V gene data show CDR1 as MDHEN and CDR2 as SYDVKM.

This clone was observed a single time. The chain carries TRBV7-2 and TRBJ2-1, with a weak D call TRBD1 (5 bases). The CDR3 spans 16 residues. V lost 2 bases and J lost 9, with 20 bases in between. Germline assignment: CDR1 SGHTA and CDR2 FQGNSA. DNA for the CDR3: TGTGCCAGCAGCTTATCAGGGCTAGTCCTCACAATTGAGCAGTTCTTC. Translated: CASSLSGLVLTIEQFF.

The chain couples TRBV7-2 to TRBJ2-3; D possibly matches TRBD1 or TRBD2 (5 bases each). V lost 2 bases, J lost 5 bases, and 14 bases lay in between. This CDR3 has 15 amino acids. Germline V lookup: CDR1 SGHTA, CDR2 FQGNSA. CDR3 amino acids: CASSLIRGVLDTQYF. CDR3 nucleotides: TGTGCCAGCAGCTTAATACGGGGCGTATTAGATACGCAGTATTTT.

The chain joins TRBV4-1 to TRBJ2-5, with D possibly TRBD1 on 6 matching bases. The V end lost 2 bases, the J end lost 5 bases, and 12 bases lay between the germline ends. The CDR3 loop spans 14 amino acids. Germline CDR1 and CDR2: MGHRA and YSYEKL. The CDR3, as DNA: TGCGCCAGCAGCCAACACAGGGATTCGGAGACCCAGTACTTC. Its translation: CASSQHRDSETQYF.

The chain combines TRBV18 with TRBJ2-1; D is perhaps TRBD2 (6 bases). The CDR3 length is 16 residues. V was pared by 2 bases and J by 8 bases, with 19 bases between. CDR1 KGHSH and CDR2 LQKENI come from the germline V gene. The CDR3 loop is CASSPMPGSLGDEQFF. As DNA, the CDR3 is TGTGCCAGCTCACCAATGCCCGGGAGTTTGGGCGATGAGCAGTTCTTC.

V is TRBV7-3 and J is TRBJ2-3; TRBD2 agrees at 13 bases. The germline gives CDR1 SGHTA, CDR2 FQGTGA. CDR3 length equals 15 residues. The ends lost 5 bases at V and 5 bases at J; junction bases unmatched: 4. CDR3 sequence: CASSPLAGGRDTQYF. DNA of the CDR3: TGTGCCAGCAGCCCACTAGCGGGAGGGCGAGATACGCAGTATTTT.

The chain joins TRBV19 to TRBJ1-1; 9 bases map to TRBD1. Looked up from germline, CDR1 is LNHDA and CDR2 is SQIVND (reference sequence). V trimming: 7 bases; J trimming: 6 bases; junction bases outside the gene matches: 9. CDR3 length equals 14 residues. CDR3 coding DNA: TGTGCCAGTAACACGGACAGGGGCTTCGCTGAAGCTTTCTTT. Its translation: CASNTDRGFAEAFF.

The chain is built from TRBV14 and TRBJ1-5; TRBD1 agrees at 10 bases. The CDR3 spans 15 residues. Trimming at V came to 4 bases and at J to 4 bases, leaving 4 bases not matched to a gene. Germline V gene lookup returns CDR1 SGHDN and CDR2 FVKESK. The CDR3, as DNA: TGTGCCAGCAGCCCGACAGGGGGCCGGAATCAGCCCCAGCATTTT. This codes for CASSPTGGRNQPQHF. Full variable domain (outside the CDR3, taken from reference TRBV14 and TRBJ1-5): EAGVTQFPSHSVIEKGQTVTLRCDPISGHDNLYWYRRVMGKEIKFLLHFVKESKQDESGMPNNRFLAERTGGTYSTLKVQPAELEDSGVYFCASSPTGGRNQPQHFGDGTRLSIL.

The chain employs TRBV6-5 and TRBJ1-1; D gene ambiguous. Germline V lookup: CDR1 MNHEY, CDR2 SVGAGI. Trimming took 6 bases from V and 3 from J, leaving 5 bases between them. This CDR3 is built from 11 residues. CDR3 nucleotide sequence: TGTGCCAGCAGCCAGGACACTGAAGCTTTCTTT. It yields the protein CASSQDTEAFF.

This chain connects TRBV25-1 to TRBJ2-1; D is unclear. CDR1 and CDR2 from the germline V gene are MGHDK and SYGVNS. The CDR3 consists of 15 residues. Trimming left V 2 bases short and J 4 bases short, with 12 bases between. Written as DNA, the CDR3 is TGTGCCAGCAGTGAACTGGGGATGGCATACAATGAGCAGTTCTTC. Protein product: CASSELGMAYNEQFF.

V usage is TRBV7-9 and J usage is TRBJ2-1; 7 nucleotides match TRBD2. V dropped 5 bases and J dropped 7; count of bases not matched to a gene: 8. This CDR3 is 14 amino acids long. CDR1 and CDR2 (germline): SEHNR, FQNEAQ (reference sequence). CDR3 amino acids: CASSPHLGLNEQFF. CDR3 bases: TGTGCCAGCAGCCCGCATTTGGGACTAAATGAGCAGTTCTTC.

The rearrangement joins TRBV30 to TRBJ2-3; TRBD1 is a possible D gene (6 bases). Between the trimmed V and J ends, which lost 1 base and 7 bases, there was a span of 15 bases. This CDR3 has 14 residues. Germline assignment: CDR1 GTSNPN and CDR2 SVGIG (reference sequence). The chain's CDR3 is CAWSAGVRLYTQYF. DNA of the CDR3: TGTGCCTGGAGTGCAGGGGTTCGGCTTTATACGCAGTATTTT.

Of note for this clone: This same CDR3 is encoded by further DNA sequences in the sample. V and J are TRBV28 and TRBJ1-4; a weak D match, TRBD1 (5 bases). Trimming cost V 2 bases and J 7 bases, with 5 bases left between them. The CDR3 is 12 amino acids. Per the germline V gene, CDR1 is MDHEN and CDR2 is SYDVKM. The CDR3 nucleotides are TGTGCCAGCAGTTTAAGGGGTGAAAAACTGTTTTTT. This codes for CASSLRGEKLFF.

The gene calls are TRBV6-1 and TRBJ2-7; D is undetermined. V was clipped by 3 bases and J by 3 bases, with 9 bases between them. The CDR3 runs to 13 residues. CDR1 is MNHNS and CDR2 is SASEGT in the germline V gene. The CDR3 DNA follows: TGTGCCAGCAGTGAGGCGACTGTCTACGAGCAGTACTTC. Protein sequence: CASSEATVYEQYF.

The genes are TRBV6-4 and TRBJ2-2; 10 nucleotides align to TRBD1. Losses at the gene ends were 5 bases for V and 6 bases for J; bases not matched to a gene: 3. This CDR3 comprises 14 residues. Germline CDR1 MRHNA, CDR2 SNTAGT. In DNA, the CDR3 is TGTGCCAGCAGTAGGGACAGGGGATCCGGGGAGCTGTTTTTT. It specifies CASSRDRGSGELFF.

The chain has TRBV7-9 and TRBJ2-7; D not resolved. Trimming took 2 bases from V and 2 from J, leaving 19 bases between them. This CDR3 region has 17 residues. Per germline, CDR1 SEHNR and CDR2 FQNEAQ (reference sequence). In nucleotides, the CDR3 is TGTGCCAGCAGCTTACCGCGGTTTCCAGCATTAGCCTACGAGCAGTACTTC. Translating gives CASSLPRFPALAYEQYF.

J is TRBJ1-1 and V is TRBV25-1; D remains unclear. This CDR3 is 13 amino acids long. V shed 6 bases and J shed 4 bases, with 12 bases lying between them. Germline lookup yields CDR1 MGHDK and CDR2 SYGVNS. DNA for the CDR3: TGTGCCAGCAGACATAGGAGGACCACTGAAGCTTTCTTT. Translating gives CASRHRRTTEAFF.

This clone was counted once. At one of its ends the junction is not consistent with the germline gene, which may arise from a read error. The chain couples TRBV29-1 to TRBJ2-1, with 10 nucleotides matching TRBD2. This CDR3 has 12 amino acids. The V gene's germline CDR1 is SQVTM and CDR2 ANQGSEA. CDR3 bases: TGCAGCGTTCCCAGTCCTAGCGGGAGTTCGATCTTC. Translated, it gives CSVPSPSGSSIF.

The rearrangement links TRBV10-3 to TRBJ2-4; TRBD2 matches 8 bases. The CDR3 extends over 11 amino acids. The germline V gene encodes CDR1 ENHRY and CDR2 SYGVKD. The trim removed 11 bases at V and 8 bases at J, leaving 5 bases unmatched. The CDR3 loop is CAPRGGDIQYF. The CDR3, as DNA: TGTGCCCCACGGGGGGGGGACATTCAGTACTTC.